A selection of T cell receptor beta chains follows, all from one sample in a study of monozygotic twins with inflammatory bowel disease. From its re-call of the 5' RACE reads, TCRdb lists each CDR3 protein once, without DNA. The sample yields fewer than 550,000 distinct CDR3 sequences, of which the top ten take up 2% to 2.5%. Sequencing input: blood. These receptors were collected from a human donor with ulcerative colitis or Crohn's disease, or a healthy co-twin of an affected twin (not recorded which). The CDR3 runs from the conserved cysteine through the conserved F or W.

j_call | v_call | cdr3_aa
TRBJ2-7 | TRBV6-1 | CASSAGHRYEQYF
TRBJ2-5 | TRBV7-2 | CASSLRGETQYF
TRBJ2-1 | TRBV20-1 | CSARDWIPGTSGGMAQFF
TRBJ1-2 | TRBV5-4 | CASNLQGLSYGYTF
TRBJ2-5 | TRBV18 | CASARDRAKVETQYF
TRBJ2-7 | TRBV28 | CASSQSGSGYEQYF
TRBJ2-1 | TRBV5-1 | CASSLAVSYNEQFF
TRBJ2-5 | TRBV29-1 | CSVEGRGGTQYF
TRBJ1-1 | TRBV5-1 | CASRFPGRPNTEAFF
TRBJ1-1 | TRBV20-1 | CSAPGRGPFQAFF
TRBJ2-7 | TRBV7-8 | CASSLGRRDQYF
TRBJ2-1 | TRBV20-1 | CSAATSGRASYNEQFF
TRBJ2-2 | TRBV10-3 | CAISEAGINTGELFF
TRBJ1-1 | TRBV12-5 | CASGPNEVEAFF
TRBJ2-1 | TRBV3-1 | CASSQQLADYKFF
TRBJ2-5 | TRBV5-1 | CASSLGAAWGETQYF
TRBJ1-6 | TRBV30 | CAWSFTGPRNSPLHF